The next 20 T cell receptor beta chains were all read from a single sample in a study of T cell repertoires in cytomegalovirus infection. The antigens these receptors bind are not known. TCRdb processed the reads anew with MiXCR; each CDR3 protein has one entry. The sample comprises about 920,000 distinct CDR3 sequences, about a third of which are singletons, and about 14% rests with the top ten. The sample here was cultured CD8+ T cells from PBMCs, taken from culture after CMV antigen stimulation. Receptors originate from a human donor in good health (CMV status not recorded). Some clones in this sample may be carry-over from other donors' samples.

The chain joins TRBV19 to TRBJ1-1; TRBD1 might be the D (5 bases). Trimming removed 0 bases from V and 3 bases from J, with 8 bases in between. Germline values: CDR1 LNHDA, CDR2 SQIVND (reference sequence). CDR3 length equals 14 residues. The DNA for the CDR3 is TGTGCCAGTAGTATAGACGAGGGGTACACTGAAGCTTTCTTT. It codes for CASSIDEGYTEAFF.

This chain joins TRBV7-6 and TRBJ1-3, with D perhaps TRBD1 (6 bases). CDR3 size: 16 residues. The germline CDR1 and CDR2 sequences are SGHVS and FNYEAQ. The V gene lost 5 bases and the J gene lost 0 bases, with 14 bases spanning the gap. The CDR3 spells CASSGEGDFSGNTIYF. Here the CDR3 DNA reads TGTGCCAGCAGCGGGGAGGGGGACTTCTCTGGAAACACCATATATTTT.

This clonotype was recorded a few times. This sequence joins TRBV19 and TRBJ1-1; no clear D. Germline CDR1 reads LNHDA; CDR2 reads SQIVND (reference sequence). This CDR3 comprises 11 residues. Trimming pared 6 bases from V and 6 bases from J, leaving 8 bases between. The CDR3 protein is CASRVFAEAFF. In nucleotides, the CDR3 is TGTGCCAGTAGGGTTTTCGCTGAAGCTTTCTTT.

The chain couples TRBV12-3 or TRBV12-4 to TRBJ2-5, with 10 nucleotides matching TRBD1. The CDR3 contains 15 residues. The J segment lost 4 bases and the V segment lost 5 bases, leaving 7 bases of the junction unmatched. CDR3 loop: CASSPDRGRAETQYF. The CDR3 DNA reads TGTGCCAGCAGTCCTGACAGGGGGCGAGCAGAGACCCAGTACTTC.

V is TRBV2 and J is TRBJ2-7; 8 nucleotides line up with TRBD2. The length of the CDR3 is 13 residues. Looked up from germline, CDR1 is SNHLY and CDR2 is FYNNEI. Losses at the gene ends were 4 bases for V and 6 bases for J; bases not matched to a gene: 5. CDR3 residues: CASSVRGAGEQYF. CDR3 nucleotides: TGTGCCAGCAGTGTGCGGGGGGCCGGCGAGCAGTACTTC. Based on the CDR3 plus reference TRBV2 and TRBJ2-7, the full variable domain is EPEVTQTPSHQVTQMGQEVILRCVPISNHLYFYWYRQILGQKVEFLVSFYNNEISEKSEIFDDQFSVERPDGSNFTLKIRSTKLEDSAMYFCASSVRGAGEQYFGPGTRLTVT.

The chain recombines TRBV27 with TRBJ2-5; D gene ambiguous. Germline assignment: CDR1 MNHEY and CDR2 SMNVEV (reference sequence). V was clipped by 6 bases and J by 0 bases, with 14 bases between them. This CDR3 spans 15 amino acids. The CDR3 coding sequence is TGTGCCAGCAGCCCCTTTCCCAGGTACCAAGAGACCCAGTACTTC. Translating it yields CASSPFPRYQETQYF.

The V and J genes are TRBV9 and TRBJ1-6; 8 bases match TRBD1. The germline gives CDR1 SGDLS, CDR2 YYNGEE. V lost 5 bases to trimming and J lost 7 bases; unmatched junction nucleotides: 14. The CDR3 totals 17 residues. The CDR3 region has the DNA TGTGCCAGCAGGGACCAACAGGGGGGGGTATGGAATTCACCCCTCCACTTT. Translation: CASRDQQGGVWNSPLHF.

The chain joins TRBV7-2 to TRBJ1-1; D is unresolved. V lost 1 base to trimming and J lost 3 bases, with 9 bases between them. The length of the CDR3 is 14 residues. Germline CDR1 and CDR2: SGHTA and FQGNSA. CDR3 coding DNA: TGTGCCAGCAGCTTAGGTTCAGCGCACACTGAAGCTTTCTTT. Amino acid sequence: CASSLGSAHTEAFF. Together with reference TRBV7-2 and TRBJ1-1, the CDR3 gives the full variable domain: GAGVSQSPSNKVTEKGKDVELRCDPISGHTALYWYRQSLGQGLEFLIYFQGNSAPDKSGLPSDRFSAERTGGSVSTLTIQRTQQEDSAVYLCASSLGSAHTEAFFGQGTRLTVV.

The chain's CDR3 is CASSFWDRGKVKEQFF. In nucleotides, the CDR3 is TGTGCCAGCAGCTTTTGGGACAGGGGGAAGGTAAAGGAGCAGTTCTTC. J is TRBJ2-1 and V is TRBV11-2; 11 bases fit TRBD1. The germline gives CDR1 SGHAT, CDR2 FQNNGV. Trimming removed 3 bases from V and 10 bases from J; junction bases left unmatched: 11. The CDR3 length is 16 residues.

This clonotype was observed many times. The rearrangement uses TRBV7-8 and TRBJ2-3, with TRBD2 identical over 12 bases. V lost 4 bases, J lost 8 bases, and 16 bases stayed unmatched. The germline V gene has CDR1 SGHVS and CDR2 FQNEAQ. CDR3 length: 18 amino acids. This chain's CDR3 is CASSSPITSGGFGGTQYF. The CDR3 nucleotides read TGTGCCAGCAGCTCACCGATAACTAGCGGGGGGTTCGGGGGTACGCAGTATTTT.

As to this clonotype: A much larger clone sits a single nucleotide away, making a read error possible. This sequence joins TRBV12-3 or TRBV12-4 and TRBJ2-3; TRBD1 aligns across 9 bases. This CDR3 contains 15 residues. CDR3 in DNA: TGTGTCAGCAGTGGGGGACAGGGTGGCACAGATACGCAGTATTTT. This gives the protein CVSSGGQGGTDTQYF.

The sample holds a few counts of this clonotype. This chain connects TRBV28 to TRBJ2-7; 8 nucleotides align to TRBD1. Per germline, CDR1 MDHEN and CDR2 SYDVKM. V lost 1 base, J lost 2 bases, and 1 base stayed unmatched. This CDR3 is 14 amino acids long. The DNA for the CDR3 is TGTGCCAGCAGTTTATCAGGGGGCACCTACGAGCAGTACGTC. Amino acid sequence: CASSLSGGTYEQYV.

This chain uses TRBV6-1 with TRBJ2-7; tentatively, D is TRBD2 (6 bases). The CDR3 consists of 14 residues. V gave up 3 bases and J gave up 2 bases, with 11 bases separating them. Germline V gene sequence: CDR1 MNHNS, CDR2 SASEGT. CDR3 DNA: TGTGCCAGCAGTGACAGGAGGGGTACCTACGAGCAGTACTTC. Residues: CASSDRRGTYEQYF.

Of note for this clonotype: Sequence at one end of the junction differs from germline and may be a read error. The chain joins TRBV10-3 to TRBJ2-7; D perhaps matches TRBD1 (6 bases). Germline V gene sequence: CDR1 ENHRY, CDR2 SYGVKD. CDR3 length: 12 residues. The CDR3 protein is CVIRDNSYEQYF. Here the CDR3 DNA reads TGTGTCATCCGGGACAACTCCTACGAGCAGTACTTC.

This chain connects TRBV4-3 to TRBJ1-2; D gene ambiguous. The ends were cut back, 0 bases at V and 2 bases at J, with 10 bases in the middle. Germline V gene lookup returns CDR1 LGHNA and CDR2 YSLEER. The CDR3 has 15 residues. As DNA, the CDR3 is TGCGCCAGCAGCCAAGATCCGGGCGTGAACTATGGCTACACCTTC. This translates into CASSQDPGVNYGYTF.

This chain connects TRBV25-1 to TRBJ2-7, with no clear D. The CDR3 contains 12 residues. Trimming removed 6 bases from V and 1 base from J, with 7 bases in between. CDR1 and CDR2 from the germline V gene are MGHDK and SYGVNS. CDR3 nucleotides: TGTGCCAGCAGGGACGTTTCCTACGAGCAGTACTTC. Amino acids: CASRDVSYEQYF.

At least ten counts were recorded for this clonotype. V is TRBV7-9 and J is TRBJ2-1, with TRBD1 as a possible D gene (5 bases). The germline gives CDR1 SEHNR, CDR2 FQNEAQ (reference sequence). Trimming removed 1 base from V and 8 bases from J, with 18 bases in between. The length of the CDR3 is 16 residues. The CDR3 bases are TGTGCCAGCAGCTTAGATCCCGCCCCAGGGTGGGATGAGCAGTTCTTC. Translated, it gives CASSLDPAPGWDEQFF.

In its sample, this clonotype was seen a few times. The CDR3 sequence: CASSHAPFTEAFF. The CDR3 DNA sequence: TGTGCCAGCTCCCACGCTCCTTTCACTGAAGCTTTCTTT. The chain couples TRBV18 to TRBJ1-1; D is unresolved. The germline gives CDR1 KGHSH, CDR2 LQKENI. Trimming removed 6 bases at V and 4 bases at J, with 12 bases between. This CDR3 contains 13 residues.

The table lists this clonotype with a few counts. The rearrangement uses TRBV12-3 or TRBV12-4 and TRBJ2-3; no clear D gene. CDR3 size: 15 residues. With 2 bases removed from V and 0 bases from J, the gap between germline ends came to 9 bases. This CDR3 is CASSLRHLSTDTQYF. DNA of the CDR3: TGTGCCAGCAGTTTAAGGCACCTTAGCACAGATACGCAGTATTTT.

V gene TRBV4-3 combines with J gene TRBJ2-5; 8 bases line up with TRBD2. V shed 1 base and J 2 bases; nucleotides not matched to a gene: 3. The CDR3 contains 15 residues. Germline CDR1 LGHNA, CDR2 YSLEER. CDR3 in DNA: TGCGCCAGCAGCCAAGGTTCTAGCGGGCAAGAGACCCAGTACTTC. Residues: CASSQGSSGQETQYF.